These 2 T cell receptor beta chains were all obtained from the same sample, sequenced in a study of T cells after yellow fever vaccination. Via MiXCR, TCRdb re-called the 5' RACE reads, giving one row per CDR3 protein. The table lists 620,000 or so distinct CDR3 sequences, 10% to 15% of them singletons. The source was PBMCs, collected on the day of the yellow fever booster vaccination. Receptors were obtained from a man aged 30-40 years who received the YFV17D yellow fever vaccine.

This clonotype has at least ten counts. The V and J genes are TRBV7-9 and TRBJ2-5; weak D call: TRBD2 (5 bases). V shed 3 bases and J shed 4 bases, with 6 bases lying between them. The CDR3 is 12 residues long. Germline V gives CDR1 SEHNR, CDR2 FQNEAQ (reference sequence). The CDR3, as DNA: TGTGCCAGCAGCTTGGACTCAGAGACCCAGTACTTC. Protein: CASSLDSETQYF.

This clonotype was counted between two and nine times. V usage is TRBV7-2 and J usage is TRBJ2-5; D might be TRBD1 (5 bases). V was clipped by 6 bases and J by 2 bases, with 19 bases between them. Germline CDR1 is SGHTA and CDR2 is FQGNSA. The CDR3 loop spans 16 amino acids. The CDR3 region has the DNA TGTGCCAGCAGGCAATCAGGGTCTAGAAGACAAGAGACCCAGTACTTC. Its translation: CASRQSGSRRQETQYF.